The clone carrying this TCR beta chain was counted at least ten times. RNA transcripts gave rise to amplified TCR beta CDR3 regions. TCR CDR3 regions were first amplified by RT-PCR with HTBI primers. TCRdb re-analysed the multiplex PCR reads in MiXCR, keeping a single row per CDR3 protein. Among around 600,000 distinct CDR3 sequences, 12% to 15% were seen once, and the ten largest hold approximately 6.4%. V was clipped by 7 bases and J by 2 bases; unmatched bases: 8. Germline V gene lookup returns CDR1 MNHNS and CDR2 SASEGT. This CDR3 has 17 amino acids. The source of the sample is a study of T cells in Graves' hyperthyroidism and ophthalmopathy.

Sample: blood. The J gene is TRBJ2-6, the V gene TRBV6-1, with 10 bases matching TRBD1. This clonotype was obtained from a woman aged 18-30 years with Graves' ophthalmopathy. The CDR3 loop reads CASNPGQGLTGANVLTF. CDR3 sequence (DNA): TGTGCCAGCAACCCGGGACAGGGGTTAACTGGGGCCAACGTCCTGACTTTC.